This T cell receptor (beta chain) was identified during a study of shared clonotypes between healthy human individuals. Profiling relied on immunoSEQ multiplex PCR, and the TCRdb table lists in-frame clones only, not all of them. The profile shows 2 million or so clones, 90% to 95% of them singletons. CDR1 and CDR2 (germline): SGHNT, YENEEA. V dropped 5 bases and J dropped 3 bases, with 4 bases sitting between them. This CDR3 contains 12 residues. In its sample, this clone was seen once. Sequences were obtained from naive CD4+ T cells sorted from blood. Indicated subset: CD45RA+ positively selected. This receptor was taken from a man aged 18 to 30 in good health. The J gene is TRBJ2-2, the V gene TRBV11-3; D gene ambiguous. CDR3 DNA sequence: TGTGCCAGCAGCGAGTACACCGGGGAGCTGTTTTTT. Its translation is CASSEYTGELFF.